Shown below are 9 T cell receptor beta chains from a single sample sequenced in a study of T cells in tumors after PD-1 blockade. Profiled with immunoSEQ multiplex PCR; TCRdb holds only in-frame clones, not every one. The table lists roughly 47,000 clones, roughly 73% of them singletons. The starting material was PBMCs, obtained before anti-PD-1 treatment. Receptors originate from a human donor with basal cell carcinoma.

The table lists this clone with a count of one. This chain links TRBV19 with TRBJ2-1, with 12 bases identical to TRBD2. Germline trimming cut 9 bases from V and 0 bases from J; bases unmatched to any gene: 6. Germline loops: CDR1 LNHDA, CDR2 SQIVND (reference sequence). The CDR3 runs 16 residues. The CDR3 DNA reads TGTGCCAGCACGACTAGCGGGAGAGGCTCCTACAATGAGCAGTTCTTC. It is translated as CASTTSGRGSYNEQFF.

The CDR3 loop reads CASSQELAGGIARETQYF. The CDR3 DNA is TGTGCCAGCAGCCAAGAACTAGCGGGAGGTATTGCGAGAGAGACCCAGTACTTC. J is TRBJ2-5 and V is TRBV4-2, with TRBD2 identical over 12 bases. Trimming cost V 0 bases and J 4 bases; bases outside gene matches: 9. The CDR3 is 18 residues long. Germline V gene sequence: CDR1 LGHNA, CDR2 YNFKEQ.

The chain carries TRBV7-2 and TRBJ2-1; the D gene could be TRBD1 or TRBD2 (6 bases each). Trimming stripped 5 bases from V and 2 bases from J, with 19 bases between. The CDR3 contains 17 residues. Germline CDR1 is SGHTA and CDR2 is FQGNSA. The CDR3 reads CASSPAWWRGAYNEQFF. CDR3 DNA sequence: TGTGCCAGCAGCCCTGCCTGGTGGAGGGGGGCCTACAATGAGCAGTTCTTC.

Ten or more counts support this clone. The rearrangement uses TRBV14 and TRBJ2-7; a possible D gene is TRBD1 (6 bases). Germline values: CDR1 SGHDN, CDR2 FVKESK. CDR3 length: 15 amino acids. V was clipped by 1 base and J by 6 bases, with 16 bases between them. CDR3 region: CASSQARYNRAEQYF. The CDR3 nucleotides are TGTGCCAGCAGCCAAGCCCGATATAACAGGGCCGAGCAGTACTTC. Based on the CDR3 plus reference TRBV14 and TRBJ2-7, the full variable domain is EAGVTQFPSHSVIEKGQTVTLRCDPISGHDNLYWYRRVMGKEIKFLLHFVKESKQDESGMPNNRFLAERTGGTYSTLKVQPAELEDSGVYFCASSQARYNRAEQYFGPGTRLTVT.

The chain recombines TRBV2 with TRBJ2-4; D may match TRBD1 or TRBD2 (5 bases each). Germline loops: CDR1 SNHLY, CDR2 FYNNEI. The V and J ends lost 7 bases and 6 bases respectively, with 16 bases between them. The CDR3 has 14 amino acids. CDR3 in DNA: TGTGCCAGCAAATTACGCGAGGGGCCAAACATTCAGTACTTC. This sequence encodes CASKLREGPNIQYF.

The V and J genes are TRBV28 and TRBJ2-1; 13 nucleotides line up with TRBD2. Trimming removed 6 bases from V and 6 bases from J; junction bases left unmatched: 2. This CDR3 comprises 14 residues. Germline CDR1 MDHEN, CDR2 SYDVKM. The CDR3 spells CASSGTSGINEQFF. Written as DNA, the CDR3 is TGTGCCAGCAGCGGGACTAGCGGGATCAATGAGCAGTTCTTC.

This sequence joins TRBV5-1 and TRBJ1-1; D gene ambiguous. Germline V CDR1 and CDR2: SGHRS, YFSETQ. The CDR3 spans 13 residues. With 5 bases removed from V and 11 bases from J, the gap between germline ends came to 19 bases. The chain's CDR3 is CASSSAGEERAFF. CDR3 in DNA: TGCGCCAGCAGTTCCGCCGGAGAGGAAAGGGCTTTCTTT.

The CDR3 DNA reads as TGTGCCAGCAGCCGAGCTTCTGGGGCAGGGGAACAGTACTTC. Protein: CASSRASGAGEQYF. The genes are TRBV14 and TRBJ2-5; D perhaps matches TRBD1 (6 bases). Germline V gene sequence: CDR1 SGHDN, CDR2 FVKESK. CDR3 size: 14 residues. V was clipped by 4 bases and J by 11 bases, with 20 bases between them.

This chain links TRBV5-1 with TRBJ2-3; 7 nucleotides line up with TRBD1. Germline V gene lookup returns CDR1 SGHRS and CDR2 YFSETQ. CDR3 length: 15 residues. J was trimmed by 1 base and V by 2 bases; bases with no gene match: 4. The CDR3 here is CASSLRQGGTDTQYF. DNA for the CDR3: TGCGCCAGCAGCTTAAGACAGGGTGGCACAGATACGCAGTATTTT.